The 11 T cell receptor beta chains reported below all come from one sample, sequenced in a study of cytomegalovirus exposure and HLA in healthy donors. The primer mix had 60 Vbeta and 13 Jbeta primers. Produced via immunoSEQ multiplex PCR; TCRdb's table is partial and in-frame only. This listing includes roughly 60,000 clones. The specimen sequenced was PBMCs. The receptors come from a woman between 18 and 30 years old in good health and CMV-seronegative.

The chain has TRBV9 and TRBJ1-1; D ambiguous. CDR3 size: 15 residues. Germline V gene data show CDR1 as SGDLS and CDR2 as YYNGEE. Trimming took off 1 base at V and 6 bases at J, with 16 bases between the two ends. The CDR3 sequence: CASSVTPTRRAEAFF. CDR3 sequence (DNA): TGTGCCAGCAGCGTAACCCCGACAAGGAGGGCTGAAGCTTTCTTT. The variable domain in full, with the rest retrieved from reference TRBV9 and TRBJ1-1, is DSGVTQTPKHLITATGQRVTLRCSPRSGDLSVYWYQQSLDQGLQFLIQYYNGEERAKGNILERFSAQQFPDLHSELNLSSLELGDSALYFCASSVTPTRRAEAFFGQGTRLTVV.

The chain carries TRBV5-1 and TRBJ1-3; TRBD1 might be the D (5 bases). The CDR3 is made up of 17 amino acids. Deletions cut 0 bases from V and 0 bases from J, with 13 bases between. Looked up from germline, CDR1 is SGHRS and CDR2 is YFSETQ. CDR3 coding DNA: TGCGCCAGCAGCTTGGGGACCGACAGCCTCTCTGGAAACACCATATATTTT. Translating it yields CASSLGTDSLSGNTIYF.

CDR3 coding DNA: TGCGCCAGCAGCTTTCCAGAAGAGACCCAGTACTTC. This encodes CASSFPEETQYF. The chain joins TRBV5-1 to TRBJ2-5; D is ambiguous. Trimming took off 2 bases at V and 3 bases at J, with 5 bases between the two ends. Germline lookup yields CDR1 SGHRS and CDR2 YFSETQ. The CDR3 is made up of 12 amino acids.

The chain employs TRBV5-4 and TRBJ2-7, with 8 nucleotides matching TRBD2. Germline CDR1 reads SGHNT; CDR2 reads YYREEE (reference sequence). The CDR3 length is 15 residues. V dropped 4 bases and J dropped 3; count of bases not matched to a gene: 9. CDR3 residues: CASSRSLAAYYEQYF. DNA for the CDR3: TGTGCCAGCAGCCGGTCACTAGCGGCTTACTACGAGCAGTACTTC. Variable domain in full (rest from reference TRBV5-4 and TRBJ2-7): ETGVTQSPTHLIKTRGQQVTLRCSSQSGHNTVSWYQQALGQGPQFIFQYYREEENGRGNFPPRFSGLQFPNYSSELNVNALELDDSALYLCASSRSLAAYYEQYFGPGTRLTVT.

This rearrangement joins TRBV5-1 to TRBJ2-3; D not resolved. The length of the CDR3 is 15 residues. Germline CDR1 reads SGHRS; CDR2 reads YFSETQ. Trimming stripped 0 bases from V and 6 bases from J, with 14 bases between. The DNA for the CDR3 is TGCGCCAGCAGCTTGGCCGACTCCCTTGCGGATACGCAGTATTTT. Translating gives CASSLADSLADTQYF.

The chain has TRBV5-1 and TRBJ1-1; TRBD1 might be the D (5 bases). The germline V gene encodes CDR1 SGHRS and CDR2 YFSETQ. V dropped 0 bases and J dropped 0 bases, with 15 bases sitting between them. This CDR3 comprises 17 residues. CDR3 coding DNA: TGCGCCAGCAGCTTGGTTCGGGGGGTGGGGTTGAACACTGAAGCTTTCTTT. It codes for CASSLVRGVGLNTEAFF.

The chain is built from TRBV7-2 and TRBJ2-6; D is undetermined. Trimming stripped 5 bases from V and 1 base from J, with 3 bases between. Germline V lookup: CDR1 SGHTA, CDR2 FQGNSA. CDR3 length equals 13 residues. CDR3 nucleotides: TGTGCCAGCAGCCCTTCTGGGGCCAACGTCCTGACTTTC. Protein: CASSPSGANVLTF.

The V call is TRBV6-1, the J call TRBJ1-2; no firm D call. Trimming removed 4 bases at V and 2 bases at J, with 8 bases between. This CDR3 spans 13 amino acids. Germline loops: CDR1 MNHNS, CDR2 SASEGT. CDR3 region: CASSASQNYGYTF. The CDR3 nucleotides are TGTGCCAGCAGTGCCTCCCAGAACTATGGCTACACCTTC.

The J gene is TRBJ1-2, the V gene TRBV15; maybe TRBD1 (6 bases). This CDR3 contains 15 residues. V lost 5 bases and J 6 bases, leaving 19 bases between the germline ends. Germline CDR1 LNHNV, CDR2 YYDKDF (reference sequence). CDR3 nucleotide sequence: TGTGCCACCAGCGGGCCGTGGGGGGGCGCGAATGGCTACACCTTC. It specifies CATSGPWGGANGYTF.

The chain is built from TRBV29-1 and TRBJ1-1; D is possibly TRBD1 (6 bases). CDR3 length equals 16 residues. The germline CDR1 and CDR2 sequences are SQVTM and ANQGSEA. V was shortened by 0 bases and J by 1 base, with 15 bases between the two germline ends. CDR3 loop: CSVEDWVRGKNTEAFF. For the CDR3, the DNA is TGCAGCGTTGAAGATTGGGTAAGGGGGAAGAACACTGAAGCTTTCTTT.

The genes are TRBV6-4 and TRBJ1-5; 8 nucleotides line up with TRBD1. The V gene end was trimmed by 8 bases and the J gene end by 5 bases; junction bases not matched to a gene: 14. In germline, CDR1 is MRHNA, CDR2 SNTAGT. This CDR3 has 16 amino acids. CDR3 sequence reads: CASLMGTGRADQPQHF. Here the CDR3 DNA reads TGTGCCAGCCTAATGGGGACAGGACGCGCAGATCAGCCCCAGCATTTT.